This TCR beta chain was captured by sequencing in a study of blood T cell repertoires in COVID-19. Study-level background: Whether acute or convalescent, the COVID-19 samples came from the United States, Italy and Spain. PBMCs, B-cell-depleted T cells, or T cells provided the cDNA or gDNA that made up the material.

Original processing methods: For nucleated cells, counts were estimated from reference gene primer amplification. The table came from immunoSEQ multiplex PCR; TCRdb's copy has only in-frame clones and leaves some out. V, J and clone size are taken as reported in that table, and D and trimming were inferred from the DNA itself. The top ten clones hold 4% to 6.5% of a sample with 69,000 or so clones, roughly 90% of them seen once. CDR1 SGHVS and CDR2 FNYEAQ come from the germline V gene. The CDR3 runs to 17 residues. V gave up 5 bases and J gave up 4 bases; unmatched junction bases: 13. This TCR was recovered from a man aged 50 to 59 with acute or convalescent COVID-19. This chain uses TRBV7-6 with TRBJ1-1; 10 nucleotides align to TRBD1. Sequencing was done on a sample of peripheral blood. The CDR3 loop reads CASSLTGTGDRGTEAFF. In nucleotides, the CDR3 is TGTGCCAGCAGCCTTACCGGGACAGGGGACCGGGGCACTGAAGCTTTCTTT.